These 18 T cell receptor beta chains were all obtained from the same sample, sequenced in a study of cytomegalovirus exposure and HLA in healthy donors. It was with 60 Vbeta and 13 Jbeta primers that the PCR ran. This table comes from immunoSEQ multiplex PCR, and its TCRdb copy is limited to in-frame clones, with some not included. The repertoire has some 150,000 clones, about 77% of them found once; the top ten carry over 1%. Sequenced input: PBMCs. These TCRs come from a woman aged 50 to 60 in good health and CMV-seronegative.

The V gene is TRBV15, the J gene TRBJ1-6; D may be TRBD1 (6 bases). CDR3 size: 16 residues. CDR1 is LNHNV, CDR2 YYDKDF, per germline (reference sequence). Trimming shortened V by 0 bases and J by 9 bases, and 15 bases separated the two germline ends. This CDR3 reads CATSRDTQGIGSPLHF. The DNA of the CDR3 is TGTGCCACCAGCAGAGACACACAGGGAATTGGTTCACCCCTCCACTTT.

The CDR3 loop is CASSSLTGRTEAFF. CDR3 bases: TGTGCCAGCAGCTCCCTCACGGGGAGGACTGAAGCTTTCTTT. The chain joins TRBV11-2 to TRBJ1-1; D is undetermined. The V gene lost 4 bases and the J gene lost 5 bases, with 14 bases spanning the gap. CDR1 SGHAT and CDR2 FQNNGV come from the germline V gene. The CDR3 covers 14 residues. Complete variable domain (other parts from reference TRBV11-2 and TRBJ1-1): EAGVAQSPRYKIIEKRQSVAFWCNPISGHATLYWYQQILGQGPKLLIQFQNNGVVDDSQLPKDRFSAERLKGVDSTLKIQPAKLEDSAVYLCASSSLTGRTEAFFGQGTRLTVV.

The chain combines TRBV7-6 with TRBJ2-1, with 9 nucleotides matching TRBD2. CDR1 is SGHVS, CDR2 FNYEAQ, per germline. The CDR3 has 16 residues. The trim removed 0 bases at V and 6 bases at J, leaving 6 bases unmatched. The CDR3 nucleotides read TGTGCCAGCAGCTTAGCGGGGCGGGAGGGATCCAATGAGCAGTTCTTC. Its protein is CASSLAGREGSNEQFF. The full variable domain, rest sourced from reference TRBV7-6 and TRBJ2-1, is GAGVSQSPRYKVTKRGQDVALRCDPISGHVSLYWYRQALGQGPEFLTYFNYEAQQDKSGLPNDRFSAERPEGSISTLTIQRTEQRDSAMYRCASSLAGREGSNEQFFGPGTRLTVL.

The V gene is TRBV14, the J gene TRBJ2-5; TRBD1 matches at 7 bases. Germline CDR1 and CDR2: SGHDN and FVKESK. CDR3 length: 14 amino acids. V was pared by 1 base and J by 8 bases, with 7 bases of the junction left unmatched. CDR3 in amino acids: CASSQGFQGVTQYF. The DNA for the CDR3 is TGTGCCAGCAGCCAAGGGTTCCAGGGGGTAACCCAGTACTTC.

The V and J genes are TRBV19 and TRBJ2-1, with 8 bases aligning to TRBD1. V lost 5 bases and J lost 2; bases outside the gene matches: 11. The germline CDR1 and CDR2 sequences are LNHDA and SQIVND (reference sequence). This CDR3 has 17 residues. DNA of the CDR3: TGTGCCAGTAGTGCCGGACCCGGGACAGGTACCTACAATGAGCAGTTCTTC. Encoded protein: CASSAGPGTGTYNEQFF.

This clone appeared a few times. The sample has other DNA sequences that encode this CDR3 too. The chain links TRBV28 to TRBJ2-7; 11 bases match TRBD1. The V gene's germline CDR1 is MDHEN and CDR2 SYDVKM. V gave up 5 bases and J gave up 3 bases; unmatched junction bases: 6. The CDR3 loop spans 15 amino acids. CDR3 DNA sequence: TGTGCCAGCAGTCTTCCCGGGACAGGGGGCTACGAGCAGTACTTC. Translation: CASSLPGTGGYEQYF. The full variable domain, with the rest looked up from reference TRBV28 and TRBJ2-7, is DVKVTQSSRYLVKRTGEKVFLECVQDMDHENMFWYRQDPGLGLRLIYFSYDVKMKEKGDIPEGYSVSREKKERFSLILESASTNQTSMYLCASSLPGTGGYEQYFGPGTRLTVT.

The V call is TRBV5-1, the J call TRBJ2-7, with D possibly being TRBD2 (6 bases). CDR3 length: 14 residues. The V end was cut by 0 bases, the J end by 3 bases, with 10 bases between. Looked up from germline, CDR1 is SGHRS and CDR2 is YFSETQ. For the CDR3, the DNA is TGCGCCAGCAGCTTGGTCGGAGGGATCTACGAGCAGTACTTC. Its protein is CASSLVGGIYEQYF.

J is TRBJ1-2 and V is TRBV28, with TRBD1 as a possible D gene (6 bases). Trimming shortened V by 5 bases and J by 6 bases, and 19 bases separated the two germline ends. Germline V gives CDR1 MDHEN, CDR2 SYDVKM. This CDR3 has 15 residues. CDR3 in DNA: TGTGCCAGCAGTCCCCCCCGACAGGAAGGCAATGGCTACACCTTC. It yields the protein CASSPPRQEGNGYTF.

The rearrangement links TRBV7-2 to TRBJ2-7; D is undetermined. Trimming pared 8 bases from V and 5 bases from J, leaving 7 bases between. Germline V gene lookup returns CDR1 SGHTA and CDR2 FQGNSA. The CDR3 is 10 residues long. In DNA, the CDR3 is TGTGCCAGCGGCAACCACGAGCAGTACTTC. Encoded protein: CASGNHEQYF.

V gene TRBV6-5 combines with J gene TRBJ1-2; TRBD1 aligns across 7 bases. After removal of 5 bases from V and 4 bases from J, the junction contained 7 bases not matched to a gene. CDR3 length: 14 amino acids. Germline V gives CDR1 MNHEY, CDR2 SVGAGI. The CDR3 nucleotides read TGTGCCAGCAGTCGGACAGGACGAGGCTATGGCTACACCTTC. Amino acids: CASSRTGRGYGYTF.

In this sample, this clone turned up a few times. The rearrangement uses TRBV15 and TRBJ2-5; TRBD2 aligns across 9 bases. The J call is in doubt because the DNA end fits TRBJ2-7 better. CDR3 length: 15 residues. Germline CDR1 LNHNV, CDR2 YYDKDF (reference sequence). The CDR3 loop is CATSRDSGGKHEQYF. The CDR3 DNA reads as TGTGCCACCAGCAGGGATAGCGGGGGAAAGCACGAGCAGTACTTC.

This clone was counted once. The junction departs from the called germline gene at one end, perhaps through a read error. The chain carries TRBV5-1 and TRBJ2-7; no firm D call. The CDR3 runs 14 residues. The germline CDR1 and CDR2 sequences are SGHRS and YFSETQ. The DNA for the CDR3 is TGCGTCAGCAGGCTAACGACGGGTACGGAGGAGCAGTACTTC. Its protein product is CVSRLTTGTEEQYF.

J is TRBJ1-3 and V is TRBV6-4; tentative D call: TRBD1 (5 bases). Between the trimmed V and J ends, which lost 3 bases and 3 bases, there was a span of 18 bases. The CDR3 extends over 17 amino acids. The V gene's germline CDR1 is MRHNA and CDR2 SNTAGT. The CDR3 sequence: CASSEPRERAGGNTIYF. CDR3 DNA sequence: TGTGCCAGCAGTGAGCCCAGGGAACGGGCTGGTGGAAACACCATATATTTT.

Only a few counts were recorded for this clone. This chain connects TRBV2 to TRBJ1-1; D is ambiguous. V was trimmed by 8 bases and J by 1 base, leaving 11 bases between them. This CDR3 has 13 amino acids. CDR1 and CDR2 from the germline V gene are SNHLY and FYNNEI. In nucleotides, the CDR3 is TGTGCCAGCGAGAAAGGAGGGAACACTGAAGCTTTCTTT. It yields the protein CASEKGGNTEAFF.

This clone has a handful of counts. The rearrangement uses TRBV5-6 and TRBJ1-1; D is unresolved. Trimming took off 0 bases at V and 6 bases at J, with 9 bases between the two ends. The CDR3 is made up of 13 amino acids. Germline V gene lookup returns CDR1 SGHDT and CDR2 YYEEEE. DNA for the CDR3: TGTGCCAGCAGCTTGGATGCGCGAGCTGAAGCTTTCTTT. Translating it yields CASSLDARAEAFF. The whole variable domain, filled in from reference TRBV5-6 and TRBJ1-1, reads DAGVTQSPTHLIKTRGQQVTLRCSPKSGHDTVSWYQQALGQGPQFIFQYYEEEERQRGNFPDRFSGHQFPNYSSELNVNALLLGDSALYLCASSLDARAEAFFGQGTRLTVV.

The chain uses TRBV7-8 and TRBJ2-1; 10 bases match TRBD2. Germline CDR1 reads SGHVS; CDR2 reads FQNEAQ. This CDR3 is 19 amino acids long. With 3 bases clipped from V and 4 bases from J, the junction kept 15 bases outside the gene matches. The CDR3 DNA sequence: TGTGCCAGCAGCTTTCATCAGGGAGTGAGCGGGAGGGCTTACAATGAGCAGTTCTTC. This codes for CASSFHQGVSGRAYNEQFF.

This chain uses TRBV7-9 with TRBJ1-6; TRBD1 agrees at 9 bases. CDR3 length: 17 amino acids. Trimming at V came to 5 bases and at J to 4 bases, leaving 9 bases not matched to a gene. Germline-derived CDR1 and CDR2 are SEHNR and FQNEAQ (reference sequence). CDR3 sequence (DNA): TGTGCCAGCAGCCGACGCGGGACAGGGAAGTATAATTCACCCCTCCACTTT. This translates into CASSRRGTGKYNSPLHF.

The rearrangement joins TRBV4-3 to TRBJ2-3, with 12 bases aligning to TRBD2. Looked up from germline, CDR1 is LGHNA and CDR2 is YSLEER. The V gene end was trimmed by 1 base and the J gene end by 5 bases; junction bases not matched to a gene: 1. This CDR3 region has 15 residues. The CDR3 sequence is CASSQGLAGVDTQYF. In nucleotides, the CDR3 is TGCGCCAGCAGCCAAGGACTAGCGGGGGTAGATACGCAGTATTTT.